This entry lists 22 T cell receptor beta chains sequenced from one sample in a study of blood T cells in healthy people across ages. A sample-barcoded 5' primer and a J-beta primer mix were used in a second PCR of about 6 to 11 cycles. TCRdb re-called the 5' RACE reads through MiXCR, storing one row per CDR3 protein. Among around 1,500,000 distinct CDR3 sequences listed, 42% were seen once. Material for sequencing was blood. All receptors derive from a woman aged 18-30 years in good health.

In DNA, the CDR3 is TGCAGCGCCCTGGGGTCCGGGTTACAAGAAAAACTGTTTTTT. This encodes CSALGSGLQEKLFF. The V and J genes are TRBV29-1 and TRBJ1-4, with no clear D. Germline V gene sequence: CDR1 SQVTM, CDR2 ANQGSEA. This CDR3 has 14 residues. V was shortened by 7 bases and J by 8 bases, with 20 bases between the two germline ends.

This clonotype was found a few times. The genes are TRBV5-1 and TRBJ1-2, with D unclear. V lost 4 bases to trimming and J lost 0 bases, with 16 bases between them. Per the germline V gene, CDR1 is SGHRS and CDR2 is YFSETQ. CDR3 length equals 16 residues. In DNA, the CDR3 is TGCGCCAGCAGCGAGGGTCCCCCTGAGGCTAACTATGGCTACACCTTC. Translated, it gives CASSEGPPEANYGYTF.

The chain is built from TRBV7-2 and TRBJ2-3; D tentatively reads TRBD1 or TRBD2 (5 bases each). Deletions cut 7 bases from V and 9 bases from J, with 14 bases between. Germline assignment: CDR1 SGHTA and CDR2 FQGNSA. This CDR3 has 12 amino acids. Written as DNA, the CDR3 is TGTGCCAGCAACCTGCCCGGGGACACGCAGTATTTT. Its translation is CASNLPGDTQYF.

The gene calls are TRBV3-1 and TRBJ2-5; D not resolved. Trimming pared 0 bases from V and 13 bases from J, leaving 12 bases between. This CDR3 region has 12 residues. Per the germline V gene, CDR1 is LGHDT and CDR2 is YNNKEL (reference sequence). The CDR3 bases are TGTGCCAGCAGCCAAGACGCCTCCGGTCTGTACTTC. This codes for CASSQDASGLYF.

This chain links TRBV6-6 with TRBJ2-7; 9 bases agree with TRBD2. The CDR3 extends over 13 amino acids. V was pared by 6 bases and J by 4 bases, with 4 bases of the junction left unmatched. Germline CDR1 reads MNHNY; CDR2 reads SVGAGI (reference sequence). The CDR3 DNA reads TGTGCCAGCAGGACTAGCGGATATTACGAGCAGTACTTC. This sequence encodes CASRTSGYYEQYF.

This chain uses TRBV7-9 with TRBJ2-7; maybe TRBD1 (6 bases). Trimming left V 7 bases short and J 7 bases short, with 14 bases between. Germline CDR1 and CDR2: SEHNR and FQNEAQ (reference sequence). CDR3 length equals 12 residues. As DNA, the CDR3 is TGTGCCAGCACCACAGGGATGGGTGAGCAGTACTTC. Its translation is CASTTGMGEQYF.

DNA for the CDR3: TGCGCCAGCAGCTTGGCCGAAGGGAGGTTAGGTGAAGCTTTCTTT. This sequence encodes CASSLAEGRLGEAFF. The rearrangement joins TRBV5-1 to TRBJ1-1; no firm D call. V was trimmed by 0 bases and J by 7 bases, leaving 16 bases between them. The CDR3 is 15 residues long. Germline CDR1 and CDR2: SGHRS and YFSETQ.

The chain joins TRBV20-1 to TRBJ2-1; D may be TRBD1 or TRBD2 (6 bases each). Germline loops: CDR1 DFQATT, CDR2 SNEGSKA (reference sequence). V was clipped by 6 bases and J by 8 bases, with 20 bases between them. CDR3 size: 14 residues. CDR3 in amino acids: CSAPGGQGLDEQFF. The CDR3 DNA reads TGCAGTGCGCCTGGGGGGCAGGGTCTCGATGAGCAGTTCTTC.

Only a few counts were recorded for this clonotype. V and J are TRBV6-1 and TRBJ2-4; TRBD2 is a possible D gene (5 bases). The DNA end favors TRBJ2-7, so the J call may be wrong. The CDR3 covers 14 residues. Germline loops: CDR1 MNHNS, CDR2 SASEGT. The CDR3 is CASSEIRPEDEQYF. The CDR3 nucleotides are TGTGCCAGCAGTGAAATTCGTCCGGAGGACGAGCAGTACTTC.

The chain combines TRBV7-9 with TRBJ1-2; D is perhaps TRBD1 (5 bases). Germline values: CDR1 SEHNR, CDR2 FQNEAQ (reference sequence). The length of the CDR3 is 13 residues. V was clipped by 5 bases and J by 8 bases, with 15 bases between them. CDR3 coding DNA: TGTGCCAGCAGCGCCACAGGAAGAGGAGGCTACACCTTC. Translating it yields CASSATGRGGYTF.

The rearrangement links TRBV4-2 to TRBJ2-1; tentative D call: TRBD2 (5 bases). From germline, CDR1 is LGHNA and CDR2 YNFKEQ. CDR3 length: 15 amino acids. Between the trimmed V and J ends, which lost 0 bases and 13 bases, there was a span of 19 bases. CDR3 sequence reads: CASSQELVGQETQFF. CDR3 sequence (DNA): TGTGCCAGCAGCCAAGAACTAGTGGGCCAAGAGACCCAGTTCTTC.

The chain combines TRBV6-1 with TRBJ2-1; 11 bases match TRBD2. V dropped 10 bases and J dropped 9; count of bases not matched to a gene: 14. Germline CDR1 MNHNS, CDR2 SASEGT. CDR3 length equals 15 residues. For the CDR3, the DNA is TGTGCCACCGTGGGACTTAGCGGGGGGGCCTCTGAGCAGTTCTTC. This translates into CATVGLSGGASEQFF.

This chain joins TRBV6-2 or TRBV6-3 and TRBJ1-1, with D possibly matching TRBD1 (6 bases). The germline V gene encodes CDR1 MNHEY and CDR2 SVGEGT. Between the trimmed V and J ends, which lost 2 bases and 11 bases, there was a span of 12 bases. The CDR3 is 12 amino acids. Here the CDR3 reads CASSYDGRGAFF. CDR3 nucleotides: TGTGCCAGCAGTTACGACGGCAGGGGCGCTTTCTTT.

The gene calls are TRBV25-1 and TRBJ1-4; perhaps TRBD1 as D (6 bases). The V and J ends lost 3 bases and 8 bases respectively, with 13 bases between them. The CDR3 consists of 14 residues. Germline CDR1 MGHDK, CDR2 SYGVNS. As DNA, the CDR3 is TGTGCCAGCAGTGAGCGGGGGGCAGGGGAAAAACTGTTTTTT. Translated: CASSERGAGEKLFF.

This clonotype was observed a handful of times. This chain uses TRBV28 with TRBJ1-6; the match to TRBD1 covers 7 bases. Germline values: CDR1 MDHEN, CDR2 SYDVKM. CDR3 length: 16 residues. Unmatched junction bases numbered 11, after V lost 3 bases and J lost 9 bases. Written as DNA, the CDR3 is TGTGCCAGCAGTTTTTCGAAGGGGGCCAAGGGTTCACCCCTCCACTTT. Translation gives CASSFSKGAKGSPLHF.

The chain combines TRBV24-1 with TRBJ2-3, with 14 bases lining up with TRBD2. The CDR3 has 16 residues. V gave up 3 bases and J gave up 11 bases; unmatched junction bases: 9. Germline CDR1 is KGHDR and CDR2 is SFDVKD. The CDR3 nucleotides read TGTGCCACCAGTGATCCAGGACAGGGACTAGCGGGAGTGCAGTATTTT. Translating gives CATSDPGQGLAGVQYF.

The gene calls are TRBV28 and TRBJ2-1; D ambiguous. The J call may be wrong; the DNA end is better matched by TRBJ2-7. Germline CDR1 is MDHEN and CDR2 is SYDVKM. The CDR3 is made up of 13 amino acids. DNA for the CDR3: TGTGCCAGCGGTCCTCATACTCTCAATGAGCAGTACTTC. This sequence encodes CASGPHTLNEQYF.

This clonotype was counted only a few times. The rearrangement joins TRBV20-1 to TRBJ2-1; TRBD1 matches at 8 bases. This CDR3 contains 13 residues. Germline trimming cut 7 bases from V and 2 bases from J; bases unmatched to any gene: 4. Per germline, CDR1 DFQATT and CDR2 SNEGSKA (reference sequence). The CDR3 loop reads CSGQGAAYNEQFF. DNA for the CDR3: TGCAGTGGTCAGGGGGCGGCCTACAATGAGCAGTTCTTC.

Details on this clonotype: An end of the junction does not agree with germline; a read error may underlie this. V is TRBV29-1 and J is TRBJ2-2; 8 nucleotides align to TRBD2. CDR3 length: 15 residues. Germline assignment: CDR1 SQVTM and CDR2 ANQGSEA. This CDR3 is CGVVRRGGDTGELFF. CDR3 in DNA: TGCGGCGTTGTGCGCCGGGGGGGAGACACCGGGGAGCTGTTTTTT.

The chain employs TRBV6-5 and TRBJ2-7; D is perhaps TRBD1 (5 bases). Germline values: CDR1 MNHEY, CDR2 SVGAGI. V was shortened by 4 bases and J by 6 bases, with 13 bases between the two germline ends. This CDR3 comprises 13 residues. The CDR3 loop is CASSCFQGREQYF. CDR3 nucleotides: TGTGCCAGCAGTTGCTTTCAGGGTCGCGAGCAGTACTTC.

This clonotype was detected a few times. CDR3 loop: CSARDTATEAFF. Written as DNA, the CDR3 is TGCAGTGCTAGGGACACGGCCACTGAAGCTTTCTTT. The chain uses TRBV20-1 and TRBJ1-1, with D possibly being TRBD1 (5 bases). CDR3 length equals 12 residues. The V end was cut by 3 bases, the J end by 4 bases, with 9 bases between. Germline loops: CDR1 DFQATT, CDR2 SNEGSKA (reference sequence).

This CDR3 reads CASSPLAHRQYEQYF. DNA of the CDR3: TGTGCCAGCAGTCCGCTTGCTCACCGCCAATACGAGCAGTACTTC. The chain has TRBV6-5 and TRBJ2-7; D is undetermined. From germline, CDR1 is MNHEY and CDR2 SVGAGI. The germline V and J ends were trimmed by 5 bases and 4 bases, with 18 bases remaining between them. The CDR3 is 15 amino acids.